This T cell receptor beta chain was captured in a study of T cells in Graves' hyperthyroidism and ophthalmopathy (dated 2019 in TCRdb). Study-level background: Peripheral blood was collected at initial diagnosis, before any treatment. The paper reports TCR Vbeta CDR3 sequencing of some 140 peripheral blood samples: fewer than 50 ophthalmopathy, fewer than 85 hyperthyroidism and approximately 17 progressor patients. Thyroid tissue and blood T-cell repertoires from more than 5 Graves' hyperthyroidism patients were also compared in the study. To identify TCR V-J signatures that set the groups apart, the researchers used a discovery cohort of more than 95 patients, made up of 40 to 45 with Graves' ophthalmopathy and 57 with stable Graves' hyperthyroidism. Whether ophthalmopathy could be predicted prospectively was tested in an independent validation cohort made up of some 20 hyperthyroidism patients plus 17 patients who later progressed to ophthalmopathy. After sampling, hyperthyroidism patients received methimazole starting at 30 mg daily, and ophthalmopathy patients received high-dose intravenous methylprednisolone. The 75 to 100 discovery patients were randomly divided into training and test sets at a 7:3 ratio. Beyond this particular receptor, the publication reports: No statistical method was used to set the sample size in advance, and investigators knew the group allocation. Blood samples also contained most of the expanded thyroid clonotypes (frequency above 0.001), which suggests that blood repertoires may reflect thyroid immune responses. In cross-validation, a model built on a 13 V-J signature told ophthalmopathy apart from stable hyperthyroidism with approximately 90% sensitivity and approximately 81% specificity, and in testing the same model reached 80%/75%. During validation, the model predicted progression to ophthalmopathy a median of about 5.9 months ahead of onset, with around 65% sensitivity and around 73% specificity.

A patient counted as having stable Graves' hyperthyroidism if no progression to ophthalmopathy occurred over 18 months of follow-up. Hyperthyroidism patients were aged 18 to 65 years and newly diagnosed, with disease duration of less than 2 months. Any patient with an uncontrolled infection, another autoimmune disease, pregnancy or lactation was excluded. Diagnoses were established on the basis of clinical symptoms, serum thyroxine and TRAb, thyroid ultrasound, and orbital computed tomography. PBMCs were separated from approximately 10 ml of fresh peripheral blood using Ficoll-Paque density gradient centrifugation. Total RNA was extracted using Trizol reagent, and RNA quality was assessed on an Agilent 2100 Bioanalyzer. This clonotype has a handful of counts. The clone's antigen remains unknown. Base qualities are not recorded, but no much larger clone differs from it by a single base. Inclusive of the bounding cysteine and phenylalanine, the CDR3 is 15 residues long. CDR3 DNA only is kept here, 45 bases in frame from base 1. Clipping removes 5 bases from V and 1 base from J, with 5 as the unmatched junction base count.

TCR beta CDR3 regions were amplified from RNA transcripts. The first round of RT-PCR for the TCR CDR3 was performed with the HTBI primer set and the Qiagen OneStep RT-PCR kit. A second multiplex PCR round built the libraries, followed by size selection and purification. Libraries were sequenced paired-end with 100 bp reads on an Illumina HiSeq2000. On the study's bioinformatics: SOAPnuke was used to process the raw data, with reads discarded if the reads contained adapters or uncalled bases, had a mean Phred below 15, or lacked an exact constant-primer or identifier match. COPE v1.2.5 was used to merge high-quality paired reads, and clonotypes were defined as unique nucleotide sequences. MiTCR v1.1 was used to align clonotypes to the IMGT TRBV, TRBD and TRBJ reference segments. The analysis was restricted to V-J combinations with a frequency above 0.0001, which together covered about 99% of the repertoires. A TCS score was defined as the ratio between F50 (clonal expansion) and ExV (chaos), using BLOSUM62-based TCRdist between CDR3 peptides within each V-J. Welch's t-statistics and random forest reduced roughly 540 V-J features to about 12, which were used in a naive Bayes classifier (R e1071). TCRdb's own reprocessing of the public reads used fastp at Q25 and MiXCR and kept productive beta chains. Rows merge per CDR3 protein into single entries with the most common DNA and genes. The V and J calls, along with clone size, are taken from TCRdb and not from the paper's own processing. Within this sample are over 300,000 distinct CDR3 sequences, with around 13% of them counted one time only. The ten largest clonotypes hold roughly 11% of the sample.

The chain links TRBV12-3 or TRBV12-4 with TRBJ2-3, and 8 junction bases match TRBD2. The material sequenced was blood. This receptor was taken from a woman aged 55-75 years with Graves' hyperthyroidism. The CDR3 has the sequence CASSMPAGGTDTQYF. Read as DNA, the sequence is TGTGCCAGCAGTATGCCAGCGGGAGGCACAGATACGCAGTATTTT.